This is a list of T cell receptor beta chains from one sample in a study of human T cells and chemical hapten exposure. TCRdb recomputed calls from the RACE reads with MiXCR, one row per CDR3 protein. The profile shows 45,000 to 70,000 distinct CDR3 sequences, approximately 8.6% of them singletons. Here the sequenced sample was whole blood, taken in connection with sensitization to the hapten diphenylcyclopropenone (DPC). These receptors originate from a woman aged 40 to 50 with alopecia areata. Some clones in this sample may be carry-over from other donors' samples. Each CDR3 is given with its conserved first and last residue. The order of the fields is J gene, V gene, D gene, clone size, CDR3 protein, CDR3 DNA. A D gene is named only where the DNA matches it firmly. A row's size may be missing; if present it is once, few, many or a size class.

j_call: TRBJ2-3; v_call: TRBV10-3; d_call: NA; clone_size: many; cdr3_aa: CAISESTDTQYF; cdr3_nt: TGTGCCATCAGTGAATCTACAGATACGCAGTATTTT
j_call: TRBJ2-3; v_call: TRBV7-3; d_call: TRBD2; clone_size: NA; cdr3_aa: CASRQGGLEEDTQYF; cdr3_nt: TGTGCCAGCAGGCAAGGGGGACTAGAAGAAGATACGCAGTATTTT
j_call: TRBJ2-5; v_call: TRBV5-1; d_call: TRBD2; clone_size: many; cdr3_aa: CASNRGASGGQETQYF; cdr3_nt: TGCGCCAGCAACCGGGGAGCTAGCGGGGGCCAAGAGACCCAGTACTTC
j_call: TRBJ1-2; v_call: TRBV4-2; d_call: NA; clone_size: few; cdr3_aa: CASSQGAGPRLYGYTF; cdr3_nt: TGTGCCAGCAGCCAAGGGGCAGGCCCTAGGCTTTACGGCTACACCTTC
j_call: TRBJ1-1; v_call: TRBV29-1; d_call: NA; clone_size: many; cdr3_aa: CSVDGGTEAFF; cdr3_nt: TGCAGCGTTGACGGGGGCACTGAAGCTTTCTTT
j_call: TRBJ2-3; v_call: TRBV30; d_call: NA; clone_size: NA; cdr3_aa: CAWSAQGHTQYF; cdr3_nt: TGTGCCTGGAGTGCTCAGGGTCATACGCAGTATTTT
j_call: TRBJ2-5; v_call: TRBV5-5; d_call: TRBD2; clone_size: few; cdr3_aa: CASSTALAGLETQYF; cdr3_nt: TGTGCCAGCAGCACCGCGCTAGCGGGATTGGAGACCCAGTACTTC
j_call: TRBJ2-7; v_call: TRBV6-2/TRBV6-3; d_call: TRBD2; clone_size: many; cdr3_aa: CASSYPSHQRGSSYEQYF; cdr3_nt: TGTGCCAGCAGTTACCCGAGTCATCAGCGGGGGAGCTCCTACGAGCAGTACTTC
j_call: TRBJ1-1; v_call: TRBV20-1; d_call: NA; clone_size: few; cdr3_aa: CSARNEGTEAFF; cdr3_nt: TGCAGTGCTAGAAACGAGGGGACTGAAGCTTTCTTT
j_call: TRBJ1-5; v_call: TRBV4-2; d_call: TRBD1; clone_size: many; cdr3_aa: CASSQVSGTDYFNQPQHF; cdr3_nt: TGTGCCAGCAGCCAGGTTTCCGGGACAGACTACTTTAATCAGCCCCAGCATTTT
j_call: TRBJ2-1; v_call: TRBV5-8; d_call: NA; clone_size: NA; cdr3_aa: CASILGIASYNEQFF; cdr3_nt: TGTGCCAGCATCCTCGGCATCGCCTCCTACAATGAGCAGTTCTTC
j_call: TRBJ2-3; v_call: TRBV12-3/TRBV12-4; d_call: NA; clone_size: NA; cdr3_aa: CASGLTDTQYF; cdr3_nt: TGTGCCAGCGGACTTACAGATACGCAGTATTTT
j_call: TRBJ2-7; v_call: TRBV25-1; d_call: NA; clone_size: few; cdr3_aa: CASRTGTSGYEQYF; cdr3_nt: TGTGCCAGCAGGACGGGAACCTCGGGCTACGAGCAGTACTTC
j_call: TRBJ2-1; v_call: TRBV2; d_call: NA; clone_size: few; cdr3_aa: CASSEPGEQFF; cdr3_nt: TGTGCCAGCAGTGAACCCGGAGAGCAGTTCTTC
j_call: TRBJ2-3; v_call: TRBV14; d_call: NA; clone_size: many; cdr3_aa: CASSQVRNADTQYF; cdr3_nt: TGTGCCAGCAGCCAAGTGCGGAACGCAGATACGCAGTATTTT
j_call: TRBJ1-2; v_call: TRBV20-1; d_call: NA; clone_size: many; cdr3_aa: CSARHGGVLAGYTF; cdr3_nt: TGCAGTGCTAGACACGGGGGTGTTTTGGCTGGCTACACCTTC
j_call: TRBJ1-1; v_call: TRBV11-2; d_call: NA; clone_size: many; cdr3_aa: CASSHLNTEAFF; cdr3_nt: TGTGCCAGCAGCCACCTCAACACTGAAGCTTTCTTT
j_call: TRBJ2-7; v_call: TRBV29-1; d_call: TRBD1; clone_size: few; cdr3_aa: CSAYQTGGEQYF; cdr3_nt: TGCAGCGCCTATCAGACAGGGGGCGAGCAGTACTTC
j_call: TRBJ2-3; v_call: TRBV4-1; d_call: TRBD2; clone_size: NA; cdr3_aa: CASSPLAEMEDTQYF; cdr3_nt: TGCGCCAGCAGCCCCCTAGCGGAGATGGAAGATACGCAGTATTTT
j_call: TRBJ2-2; v_call: TRBV25-1; d_call: NA; clone_size: few; cdr3_aa: CASSDLSDTGELFF; cdr3_nt: TGTGCCAGCAGTGACTTGTCGGACACCGGGGAGCTGTTTTTT
j_call: TRBJ2-7; v_call: TRBV5-1; d_call: NA; clone_size: few; cdr3_aa: CASSLAASYEQYF; cdr3_nt: TGCGCCAGCAGCTTGGCAGCCTCCTACGAGCAGTACTTC
j_call: TRBJ2-1; v_call: TRBV7-9; d_call: TRBD2; clone_size: NA; cdr3_aa: CASSAGDYNEQFF; cdr3_nt: TGTGCCAGCAGCGCGGGAGACTACAATGAGCAGTTCTTC
j_call: TRBJ2-5; v_call: TRBV11-1; d_call: TRBD1; clone_size: few; cdr3_aa: CASSLSTGGVKTQYF; cdr3_nt: TGTGCCAGCAGCTTATCGACAGGGGGCGTGAAGACCCAGTACTTC
j_call: TRBJ2-3; v_call: TRBV29-1; d_call: NA; clone_size: few; cdr3_aa: CSVGGDTQYF; cdr3_nt: TGCAGCGTTGGAGGGGATACGCAGTATTTT
j_call: TRBJ2-7; v_call: TRBV4-3; d_call: TRBD1; clone_size: many; cdr3_aa: CASSAGRTGGYEQYF; cdr3_nt: TGCGCCAGCAGCGCCGGGAGGACAGGGGGCTACGAGCAGTACTTC
j_call: TRBJ2-7; v_call: TRBV10-3; d_call: TRBD1; clone_size: many; cdr3_aa: CAISEGPGTASYEQYF; cdr3_nt: TGTGCCATCAGTGAGGGGCCAGGGACAGCGTCCTACGAGCAGTACTTC
j_call: TRBJ1-1; v_call: TRBV29-1; d_call: NA; clone_size: many; cdr3_aa: CSVQQGRTEAFF; cdr3_nt: TGCAGCGTACAACAGGGAAGGACTGAAGCTTTCTTT
j_call: TRBJ1-1; v_call: TRBV9; d_call: TRBD1; clone_size: NA; cdr3_aa: CASSFRQGTEAFF; cdr3_nt: TGTGCCAGCAGCTTTCGACAGGGGACTGAAGCTTTCTTT
j_call: TRBJ1-1; v_call: TRBV29-1; d_call: NA; clone_size: few; cdr3_aa: CSVGSTEAFF; cdr3_nt: TGCAGCGTCGGTAGCACTGAAGCTTTCTTT
j_call: TRBJ1-5; v_call: TRBV9; d_call: NA; clone_size: NA; cdr3_aa: CASSVEGSPNQPQHF; cdr3_nt: TGTGCCAGCAGCGTAGAGGGCAGCCCCAATCAGCCCCAGCATTTT
j_call: TRBJ2-3; v_call: TRBV5-6; d_call: TRBD2; clone_size: few; cdr3_aa: CASSLGLATDTQYF; cdr3_nt: TGTGCCAGCAGCTTAGGACTAGCAACAGATACGCAGTATTTT
j_call: TRBJ1-5; v_call: TRBV19; d_call: NA; clone_size: many; cdr3_aa: CASREQGINQPQHF; cdr3_nt: TGTGCCAGTAGAGAACAGGGAATCAATCAGCCCCAGCATTTT
j_call: TRBJ1-2; v_call: TRBV12-3/TRBV12-4; d_call: NA; clone_size: many; cdr3_aa: CASSLSPSKGMRGSYTF; cdr3_nt: TGTGCCAGCAGTTTATCCCCTTCTAAAGGGATGAGAGGGAGCTACACCTTC
j_call: TRBJ1-2; v_call: TRBV5-1; d_call: NA; clone_size: NA; cdr3_aa: CASRGGDNSGYTF; cdr3_nt: TGCGCCAGCCGAGGGGGAGACAACTCTGGCTACACCTTC
j_call: TRBJ1-4; v_call: TRBV18; d_call: NA; clone_size: many; cdr3_aa: CASSPSPTNEKLFF; cdr3_nt: TGTGCCAGCTCCCCTTCCCCAACTAATGAAAAACTGTTTTTT
j_call: TRBJ1-6; v_call: TRBV5-1; d_call: TRBD1; clone_size: few; cdr3_aa: CASSLVDRDNSPLHF; cdr3_nt: TGCGCCAGCAGCTTGGTGGACAGGGATAATTCACCCCTCCACTTT
j_call: TRBJ2-3; v_call: TRBV29-1; d_call: TRBD1; clone_size: once; cdr3_aa: CSVENRGLGVDTQYF; cdr3_nt: TGCAGCGTTGAAAACAGGGGGCTGGGCGTAGATACGCAGTATTTT